These 23 T cell receptor beta chains came from one sample sequenced in a study of blood T cell repertoires in COVID-19. Data came from immunoSEQ multiplex PCR; TCRdb stores just in-frame clones and leaves some out. The sample comprises roughly 120,000 clones, around 77% of which are singletons, and 6.5% to 9% rests with the top ten. Sequenced sample: peripheral blood. These receptors were collected from a human donor in a cohort sampled during active COVID-19.

The rearrangement joins TRBV27 to TRBJ1-5; D gene uncertain. In germline, CDR1 is MNHEY, CDR2 SMNVEV (reference sequence). The length of the CDR3 is 14 residues. V lost 0 bases and J lost 9, with 12 bases in between. The CDR3: CASSLSSTAGPQHF. The CDR3 DNA follows: TGTGCCAGCAGTTTATCATCGACGGCGGGGCCCCAGCATTTT.

The chain links TRBV11-1 to TRBJ2-7, with 7 bases that match TRBD1. J was trimmed by 2 bases and V by 4 bases; bases with no gene match: 8. Looked up from germline, CDR1 is SGHAT and CDR2 is FQDESV (reference sequence). The CDR3 extends over 15 amino acids. CDR3 nucleotides: TGTGCCAGCAGCTCTCGGACAGGAAACACCTACGAGCAGTACTTC. It yields the protein CASSSRTGNTYEQYF.

This chain links TRBV3-1 (or the pseudogene TRBV3-2) with TRBJ2-7; D possibly corresponds to TRBD2 (6 bases). The CDR3 totals 15 residues. Germline V CDR1 and CDR2: LGHDT, YNNKEL (reference sequence). V dropped 6 bases and J dropped 2 bases, with 17 bases sitting between them. The CDR3: CASSPRRVPTYEQYF. The CDR3 region has the DNA TGTGCCAGCAGTCCCCGGAGGGTGCCTACCTACGAGCAGTACTTC.

The chain combines TRBV5-5 with TRBJ2-7, with 11 bases that match TRBD1. Germline V gives CDR1 SGHKS, CDR2 YYEKEE (reference sequence). The V and J ends lost 4 bases and 2 bases, in that order; junction bases with no gene match: 2. The CDR3 loop spans 14 amino acids. The CDR3 protein is CASSLGQGAYEQYF. The CDR3 DNA is TGTGCCAGCAGCCTGGGACAGGGGGCCTACGAGCAGTACTTC.

In DNA, the CDR3 is TGTGCCAGCAGCTTAGCGGGAGGGGAGACCCAGTACTTC. It yields the protein CASSLAGGETQYF. This chain links TRBV11-2 with TRBJ2-5, with 8 bases identical to TRBD2. J lost 5 bases, V lost 1 base, and 0 bases had no gene match. The CDR3 runs 13 residues. CDR1 and CDR2 (germline): SGHAT, FQNNGV.

The chain uses TRBV6-1 and TRBJ1-2; D not resolved. The CDR3 runs to 14 residues. Trimming pared 3 bases from V and 2 bases from J, leaving 10 bases between. The germline V gene encodes CDR1 MNHNS and CDR2 SASEGT. In nucleotides, the CDR3 is TGTGCCAGCAGTGAGTCTGGCATCAACTATGGCTACACCTTC. It is translated as CASSESGINYGYTF.

This clone rates as medium-sized. Other DNA sequences of this sample code for an identical CDR3. This sequence joins TRBV4-1 and TRBJ2-7; 10 positions match TRBD1. After removal of 0 bases from V and 5 bases from J, the junction contained 1 base not matched to a gene. The CDR3 runs 14 residues. Per germline, CDR1 MGHRA and CDR2 YSYEKL. Here the CDR3 reads CASSQDGTGDEQYF. The CDR3 nucleotides are TGCGCCAGCAGCCAAGACGGGACAGGGGACGAGCAGTACTTC.

V is TRBV20-1 and J is TRBJ1-5; TRBD1 matches 7 bases. The V gene's germline CDR1 is DFQATT and CDR2 SNEGSKA (reference sequence). V gave up 3 bases and J gave up 7 bases; unmatched junction bases: 3. The CDR3 is made up of 12 amino acids. CDR3 nucleotide sequence: TGCAGTGCTAGTGACAGGGCCCAGCCCCAGCATTTT. This encodes CSASDRAQPQHF.

V gene TRBV7-9 combines with J gene TRBJ2-7, with D tentatively TRBD2 (6 bases). V lost 1 base, J lost 3 bases, and 10 bases lay in between. This CDR3 region has 14 residues. The germline V gene has CDR1 SEHNR and CDR2 FQNEAQ (reference sequence). The CDR3 protein is CASSLGGGNYEQYF. The CDR3 DNA follows: TGTGCCAGCAGCTTAGGGGGCGGGAACTACGAGCAGTACTTC.

V usage is TRBV11-3 and J usage is TRBJ2-7, with 9 bases fitting TRBD1. Per the germline V gene, CDR1 is SGHNT and CDR2 is YENEEA. The V gene end was trimmed by 4 bases and the J gene end by 2 bases; junction bases not matched to a gene: 6. The CDR3 sequence is 15 residues long. This CDR3 reads CASSYRQGVAYEQYF. The CDR3 DNA sequence: TGTGCCAGCAGCTATCGACAGGGGGTAGCCTACGAGCAGTACTTC.

The chain combines TRBV3-1 (or the pseudogene TRBV3-2) with TRBJ1-2; 7 nucleotides align to TRBD1. The junction had 12 bases not matched to a gene; V was cut back by 4 bases and J by 1 base. This CDR3 spans 17 amino acids. The germline gives CDR1 LGHDT, CDR2 YNNKEL (reference sequence). DNA for the CDR3: TGTGCCAGCAGCCGCCCGGGACAGACCCTTCATAACTATGGCTACACCTTC. It yields the protein CASSRPGQTLHNYGYTF.

The chain has TRBV11-3 and TRBJ2-7, with 9 bases matching TRBD2. After removal of 1 base from V and 0 bases from J, the junction contained 1 base not matched to a gene. Germline V gene lookup returns CDR1 SGHNT and CDR2 YENEEA. CDR3 size: 15 residues. The CDR3 coding sequence is TGTGCCAGCAGCTTAGGACTAGCGGACTCCTACGAGCAGTACTTC. This translates into CASSLGLADSYEQYF.

The chain has TRBV6-2 or TRBV6-3 and TRBJ1-5; TRBD1 matches 11 bases. This CDR3 comprises 14 residues. The germline gives CDR1 MNHEY, CDR2 SVGEGT. With 5 bases clipped from V and 7 bases from J, the junction kept 4 bases outside the gene matches. The CDR3: CASSGQGAGQPQHF. For the CDR3, the DNA is TGTGCCAGCAGTGGACAGGGGGCCGGGCAGCCCCAGCATTTT.

The chain carries TRBV3-1 (or the pseudogene TRBV3-2) and TRBJ2-7; 14 bases are shared with TRBD2. CDR3 length equals 14 residues. Germline V gives CDR1 LGHDT, CDR2 YNNKEL (reference sequence). J was trimmed by 6 bases and V by 4 bases; bases with no gene match: 2. The CDR3 DNA follows: TGTGCCAGCAGCCCGGGACTAGCGGGAGCCGAGCAGTACTTC. As protein: CASSPGLAGAEQYF.

In nucleotides, the CDR3 is TGCAGCGTTACCGCCCCAGGTGATACTGAAGCTTTCTTT. Amino acid sequence: CSVTAPGDTEAFF. The chain couples TRBV29-1 to TRBJ1-1; D uncertain. Between the trimmed V and J ends, which lost 5 bases and 5 bases, there was a span of 15 bases. This CDR3 has 13 amino acids. CDR1 is SQVTM and CDR2 is ANQGSEA in the germline V gene.

The V gene is TRBV5-6, the J gene TRBJ1-6, with TRBD1 as a possible D gene (6 bases). The ends were cut back, 2 bases at V and 5 bases at J, with 14 bases in the middle. This CDR3 spans 16 amino acids. Germline V gene sequence: CDR1 SGHDT, CDR2 YYEEEE. Written as DNA, the CDR3 is TGTGCCAGCAGCTTCCCGGACAGCCAAGATAATTCACCCCTCCACTTT. This codes for CASSFPDSQDNSPLHF. Full variable domain (missing parts from reference TRBV5-6 and TRBJ1-6): DAGVTQSPTHLIKTRGQQVTLRCSPKSGHDTVSWYQQALGQGPQFIFQYYEEEERQRGNFPDRFSGHQFPNYSSELNVNALLLGDSALYLCASSFPDSQDNSPLHFGNGTRLTVT.

J is TRBJ1-6 and V is TRBV5-1, with TRBD1 identical over 12 bases. Trimming removed 4 bases from V and 10 bases from J; junction bases left unmatched: 3. Germline V lookup: CDR1 SGHRS, CDR2 YFSETQ. The CDR3 consists of 14 residues. The CDR3 spells CASSPGTGGSPLHF. The CDR3 DNA reads TGCGCCAGCAGCCCGGGGACAGGGGGCTCACCCCTCCACTTT.

J is TRBJ1-2 and V is TRBV11-2, with 7 positions matching TRBD1. In germline, CDR1 is SGHAT, CDR2 FQNNGV. The junction had 15 bases not matched to a gene; V was cut back by 4 bases and J by 1 base. The CDR3 extends over 18 amino acids. Here the CDR3 reads CASSSYKEHRGYNYGYTF. The CDR3 region has the DNA TGTGCCAGCAGCTCGTACAAGGAACACAGGGGTTATAACTATGGCTACACCTTC.

This clone turned up a few times. The chain couples TRBV3-1 (or the pseudogene TRBV3-2) to TRBJ1-1; no reliable D call. Germline lookup yields CDR1 LGHDT and CDR2 YNNKEL (reference sequence). The CDR3 totals 14 residues. Trimming stripped 0 bases from V and 1 base from J, with 6 bases between. The CDR3 DNA follows: TGTGCCAGCAGCCAAGAAGCATCGAACACTGAAGCTTTCTTT. Amino acid sequence: CASSQEASNTEAFF.

The CDR3 is CASSWSPGTNYEQYF. The DNA of the CDR3 is TGCGCCAGCAGCTGGTCTCCCGGGACTAACTACGAGCAGTACTTC. The V call is TRBV5-1, the J call TRBJ2-7; 7 bases map to TRBD2. Germline CDR1 SGHRS, CDR2 YFSETQ. The CDR3 is 15 amino acids. J gave up 3 bases and V 3 bases, and 9 bases lay outside the gene matches.

The rearrangement joins TRBV30 to TRBJ1-4; D remains ambiguous. This CDR3 region has 13 residues. Germline V gene lookup returns CDR1 GTSNPN and CDR2 SVGIG (reference sequence). Trimming took 3 bases from V and 0 from J, leaving 5 bases between them. CDR3 sequence: CAWRTSTNEKLFF. The CDR3, as DNA: TGTGCCTGGAGGACATCAACTAATGAAAAACTGTTTTTT.

In the case of this clone: A single base is all that separates this from a far larger clone, so a read error is likely. V gene TRBV7-9 combines with J gene TRBJ2-7, with 8 positions matching TRBD1. V shed 5 bases, J shed 5 bases, and the junction held 8 bases outside the gene matches. CDR3 length equals 14 residues. CDR1 is SEHNR and CDR2 is FQNEAQ in the germline V gene (reference sequence). The CDR3 nucleotides read TGTGCCAGCAGCCTCGGACAGGGTACCGACGAGCAGTACTTC. This codes for CASSLGQGTDEQYF.

The chain links TRBV6-5 to TRBJ2-5; D is uncertain. Germline V gene lookup returns CDR1 MNHEY and CDR2 SVGAGI. The CDR3 runs 13 residues. The V end was cut by 0 bases, the J end by 5 bases, with 7 bases between. The CDR3 loop is CASSYSNRETQYF. As DNA, the CDR3 is TGTGCCAGCAGTTACTCGAACCGGGAGACCCAGTACTTC.